Below are 3 T cell receptor beta chains sequenced from a single sample in a study of T-cell reconstitution after alpha-beta-depleted transplantation in children. Construction of the TCRbeta library involved unique molecular identifiers. MiXCR, run by TCRdb on the PCR reads, gives a single entry per CDR3 protein. The sample has some 250,000 distinct CDR3 sequences; around 12% are singletons. The sample consisted of PBMCs from the stem cell graft donor, taken from the stem cell graft. Receptors were obtained from a human donor who donated a stem cell graft to a child with acute lymphoblastic leukemia.

This clonotype was found many times. This chain uses TRBV12-3 or TRBV12-4 with TRBJ2-7, with a weak D call TRBD1 (6 bases). The CDR3 has 14 amino acids. V was pared by 6 bases and J by 2 bases, with 14 bases between. The CDR3 DNA reads TGTGCCAGCAGACGGGACGACAGGACCTACGAGCAGTACTTC. This sequence encodes CASRRDDRTYEQYF.

This clonotype was counted many times. The chain employs TRBV28 and TRBJ1-1, with D maybe TRBD1 (6 bases). Germline V CDR1 and CDR2: MDHEN, SYDVKM. This CDR3 has 16 residues. V was cut by 7 bases and J by 4 bases, with 22 bases left in between. CDR3 in amino acids: CASTPSGGAIGTEAFF. The CDR3 DNA sequence: TGTGCCAGCACCCCTTCTGGGGGCGCTATCGGCACTGAAGCTTTCTTT.

The rearrangement uses TRBV9 and TRBJ2-1; 7 nucleotides agree with TRBD2. V was pared by 0 bases and J by 5 bases, with 2 bases of the junction left unmatched. Germline V lookup: CDR1 SGDLS, CDR2 YYNGEE. This CDR3 is built from 14 residues. The CDR3 loop is CASSVGGGDNEQFF. The CDR3 DNA reads as TGTGCCAGCAGCGTAGGCGGGGGAGACAATGAGCAGTTCTTC.